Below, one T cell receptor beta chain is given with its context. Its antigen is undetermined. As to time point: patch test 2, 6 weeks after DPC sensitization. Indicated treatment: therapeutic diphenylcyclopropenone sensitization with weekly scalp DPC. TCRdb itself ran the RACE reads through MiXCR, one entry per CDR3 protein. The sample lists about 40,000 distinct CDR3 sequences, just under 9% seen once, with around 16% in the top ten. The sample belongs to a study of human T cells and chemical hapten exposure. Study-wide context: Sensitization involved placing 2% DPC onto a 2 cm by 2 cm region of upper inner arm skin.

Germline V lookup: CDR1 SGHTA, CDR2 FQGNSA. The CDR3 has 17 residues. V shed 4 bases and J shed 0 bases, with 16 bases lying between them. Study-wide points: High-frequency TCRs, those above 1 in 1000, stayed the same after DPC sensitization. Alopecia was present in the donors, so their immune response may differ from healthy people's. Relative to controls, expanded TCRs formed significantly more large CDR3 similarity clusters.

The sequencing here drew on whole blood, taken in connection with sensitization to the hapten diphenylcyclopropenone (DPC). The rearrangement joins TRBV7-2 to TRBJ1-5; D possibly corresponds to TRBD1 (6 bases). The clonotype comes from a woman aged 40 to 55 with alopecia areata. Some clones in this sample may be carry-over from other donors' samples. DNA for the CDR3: TGTGCCAGCAGCTCCAGAGGGGGAGGGTATAGCAATCAGCCCCAGCATTTT. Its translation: CASSSRGGGYSNQPQHF.